The 30 T cell receptor beta chains reported below all come from one sample, sequenced in a study of blood T cell repertoires in COVID-19. Sequencing used immunoSEQ multiplex PCR; TCRdb keeps in-frame clones, though not all of them. The table lists some 350,000 clones, about 90% of them singletons. The material sequenced was peripheral blood. The receptors were sampled from a woman in her 70s with COVID-19, enrolled during active disease.

The chain recombines TRBV19 with TRBJ1-5, with TRBD1 identical over 7 bases. V shed 3 bases, J shed 4 bases, and the junction held 3 bases outside the gene matches. Germline CDR1 is LNHDA and CDR2 is SQIVND (reference sequence). This CDR3 spans 14 amino acids. CDR3 amino acids: CASSISRGNQPQHF. The CDR3 DNA sequence: TGTGCCAGTAGTATCTCCAGGGGGAATCAGCCCCAGCATTTT.

The V gene is TRBV2, the J gene TRBJ2-2, with 7 bases that match TRBD1. V gave up 1 base and J gave up 4 bases; unmatched junction bases: 6. This CDR3 is 16 amino acids long. Germline V gene lookup returns CDR1 SNHLY and CDR2 FYNNEI. CDR3 DNA: TGTGCCAGCAGTGAAGAACAGGGGAGAGGCACCGGGGAGCTGTTTTTT. This translates into CASSEEQGRGTGELFF.

The chain combines TRBV19 with TRBJ1-2, with D tentatively TRBD1 (6 bases). Trimming took 5 bases from V and 7 from J, leaving 23 bases between them. Germline V gene data show CDR1 as LNHDA and CDR2 as SQIVND (reference sequence). The CDR3 consists of 16 residues. This CDR3 is CASSAHKGGRAGGYTF. The DNA for the CDR3 is TGTGCCAGTAGTGCCCACAAAGGGGGTCGTGCAGGTGGCTACACCTTC.

The chain carries TRBV6-5 and TRBJ2-1; 10 bases are a match to TRBD1. The trim removed 4 bases at V and 6 bases at J, leaving 3 bases unmatched. Germline-derived CDR1 and CDR2 are MNHEY and SVGAGI. This CDR3 region has 14 residues. The DNA of the CDR3 is TGTGCCAGCAGTTGGGACAGGGGTGGCAATGAGCAGTTCTTC. It is translated as CASSWDRGGNEQFF.

This chain uses TRBV3-1 (or the pseudogene TRBV3-2) with TRBJ2-7; 8 bases match TRBD2. Germline assignment: CDR1 LGHDT and CDR2 YNNKEL (reference sequence). Trimming took 4 bases from V and 5 from J; bases not matched to a gene: 10. This CDR3 contains 15 residues. This CDR3 reads CASSRPGTRAHEQYF. The CDR3 coding sequence is TGTGCCAGCAGCCGACCCGGGACTAGAGCCCACGAGCAGTACTTC.

This clone was recorded a few times. The chain couples TRBV20-1 to TRBJ2-1; 9 bases map to TRBD2. This CDR3 spans 17 amino acids. V lost 3 bases and J lost 5; bases outside the gene matches: 14. Germline loops: CDR1 DFQATT, CDR2 SNEGSKA (reference sequence). For the CDR3, the DNA is TGCAGTGCTAGTCTAGATTCGTGGCGGGGGGGAAACAATGAGCAGTTCTTC. Its translation: CSASLDSWRGGNNEQFF.

The rearrangement uses TRBV5-4 and TRBJ2-4, with TRBD1 matching over 9 bases. Germline V CDR1 and CDR2: SGHNT, YYREEE (reference sequence). The length of the CDR3 is 16 residues. The V segment lost 4 bases and the J segment 2 bases; nucleotides outside the gene matches: 7. CDR3 region: CASSGRQGGPKNIQYF. In DNA form, the CDR3 reads TGTGCCAGCAGCGGGAGACAGGGGGGGCCCAAAAACATTCAGTACTTC.

This clone came up once. The chain employs TRBV9 and TRBJ2-3, with TRBD2 matching over 10 bases. The CDR3 runs to 15 residues. V trimming: 3 bases; J trimming: 2 bases; junction bases outside the gene matches: 3. Germline V CDR1 and CDR2: SGDLS, YYNGEE. CDR3 nucleotide sequence: TGTGCCAGCAGCGCTAGCGGGGGCGTCACAGATACGCAGTATTTT. This sequence encodes CASSASGGVTDTQYF. The full variable domain, in which reference TRBV9 and TRBJ2-3 provide the parts outside the CDR3, is DSGVTQTPKHLITATGQRVTLRCSPRSGDLSVYWYQQSLDQGLQFLIQYYNGEERAKGNILERFSAQQFPDLHSELNLSSLELGDSALYFCASSASGGVTDTQYFGPGTRLTVL.

This chain uses TRBV5-4 with TRBJ2-4; D remains unclear. The length of the CDR3 is 15 residues. Germline CDR1 reads SGHNT; CDR2 reads YYREEE (reference sequence). V shed 3 bases and J shed 1 base, with 11 bases lying between them. CDR3 sequence reads: CASSSQETAKNIQYF. For the CDR3, the DNA is TGTGCCAGCAGCTCGCAGGAAACGGCCAAAAACATTCAGTACTTC. The variable domain in full, completed from reference TRBV5-4 and TRBJ2-4, reads ETGVTQSPTHLIKTRGQQVTLRCSSQSGHNTVSWYQQALGQGPQFIFQYYREEENGRGNFPPRFSGLQFPNYSSELNVNALELDDSALYLCASSSQETAKNIQYFGAGTRLSVL.

The chain employs TRBV19 and TRBJ1-3, with 10 bases matching TRBD1. Losses at the gene ends were 7 bases for V and 5 bases for J; bases not matched to a gene: 14. Germline assignment: CDR1 LNHDA and CDR2 SQIVND (reference sequence). CDR3 length: 17 residues. The CDR3 bases are TGTGCCAGTAAGATTACCGGGACAGGGGACAAGAGAAACACCATATATTTT. This sequence encodes CASKITGTGDKRNTIYF.

This clone was counted a few times. The rearrangement uses TRBV29-1 and TRBJ2-7; tentatively, D is TRBD1 (5 bases). The CDR3 runs to 13 residues. Germline V lookup: CDR1 SQVTM, CDR2 ANQGSEA. The V end lost 6 bases, the J end lost 3 bases, and 15 bases lay between the germline ends. CDR3 in amino acids: CSVGWSRGYEQYF. For the CDR3, the DNA is TGCAGCGTGGGTTGGAGTAGGGGCTACGAGCAGTACTTC.

Here the CDR3 reads CASSQDNLAGGRADTQYF. CDR3 coding DNA: TGTGCCAGCAGCCAAGATAACCTAGCGGGGGGGCGGGCAGATACGCAGTATTTT. V usage is TRBV3-1 (or the pseudogene TRBV3-2) and J usage is TRBJ2-3, with 12 bases aligning to TRBD2. The length of the CDR3 is 18 residues. Trimming cost V 0 bases and J 4 bases; bases outside gene matches: 8. The germline V gene encodes CDR1 LGHDT and CDR2 YNNKEL (reference sequence).

The chain joins TRBV27 to TRBJ2-6; D possibly corresponds to TRBD1 (6 bases). Germline assignment: CDR1 MNHEY and CDR2 SMNVEV (reference sequence). The CDR3 contains 21 residues. Trimming cost V 5 bases and J 0 bases, with 26 bases left between them. In DNA form, the CDR3 reads TGTGCCAGCAGTCCGTACCGGATAGGGGGTGAATTCTCCTCTGGGGCCAACGTCCTGACTTTC. Protein: CASSPYRIGGEFSSGANVLTF.

This chain joins TRBV19 and TRBJ1-1, with 9 positions matching TRBD1. With V trimmed by 7 bases and J by 0 bases, 9 bases remained unmatched. Germline-derived CDR1 and CDR2 are LNHDA and SQIVND (reference sequence). This CDR3 has 16 amino acids. CDR3 region: CASISPGQGMNTEAFF. The CDR3 nucleotides read TGTGCCAGTATTTCACCGGGACAGGGCATGAACACTGAAGCTTTCTTT.

The V call is TRBV6-5, the J call TRBJ2-7; TRBD2 matches at 8 bases. CDR1 is MNHEY, CDR2 SVGAGI, per germline. The CDR3 has 16 amino acids. V shed 0 bases and J 5 bases; nucleotides not matched to a gene: 9. The CDR3 nucleotides read TGTGCCAGCAGTTACTCGCCGGGGGGGGCCGTCGACGAGCAGTACTTC. It yields the protein CASSYSPGGAVDEQYF.

The chain combines TRBV18 with TRBJ1-1, with D tentatively TRBD1 (5 bases). The V end was cut by 6 bases, the J end by 1 base, with 18 bases between. The germline gives CDR1 KGHSH, CDR2 LQKENI. This CDR3 region has 16 residues. CDR3 bases: TGTGCCAGCTCCCCCGGGACCGGGAGAGAGAACACTGAAGCTTTCTTT. Its protein is CASSPGTGRENTEAFF. The complete variable domain, with remaining parts taken from reference TRBV18 and TRBJ1-1, reads NAGVMQNPRHLVRRRGQEARLRCSPMKGHSHVYWYRQLPEEGLKFMVYLQKENIIDESGMPKERFSAEFPKEGPSILRIQQVVRGDSAAYFCASSPGTGRENTEAFFGQGTRLTVV.

The V call is TRBV7-3, the J call TRBJ1-3; the D gene is possibly TRBD1 (5 bases). CDR3 size: 15 residues. Germline V gene data show CDR1 as SGHTA and CDR2 as FQGTGA. The V end lost 5 bases, the J end lost 7 bases, and 18 bases lay between the germline ends. Here the CDR3 DNA reads TGTGCCAGCAGCCTGAGTGGCTCAGGGCCTAACACCATATATTTT. Protein: CASSLSGSGPNTIYF.

The rearrangement links TRBV2 to TRBJ1-1; no reliable D call. Between the trimmed V and J ends, which lost 3 bases and 2 bases, there was a span of 13 bases. Germline V gene lookup returns CDR1 SNHLY and CDR2 FYNNEI. CDR3 length equals 15 residues. The CDR3 nucleotides read TGTGCCAGCAGTGACAGGAGGGAGGGAAACACTGAAGCTTTCTTT. This sequence encodes CASSDRREGNTEAFF.

This chain links TRBV10-1 with TRBJ2-7; TRBD1 agrees at 8 bases. Germline V gives CDR1 WNHNN, CDR2 SYGVQD (reference sequence). This CDR3 is built from 12 residues. Germline trimming cut 8 bases from V and 5 bases from J; bases unmatched to any gene: 5. Here the CDR3 reads CASGDRLNEQYF. Written as DNA, the CDR3 is TGCGCCAGCGGGGACAGGCTCAACGAGCAGTACTTC.

J is TRBJ2-1 and V is TRBV12-3 or TRBV12-4; 10 bases are shared with TRBD1. Germline trimming cut 7 bases from V and 8 bases from J; bases unmatched to any gene: 5. The CDR3 covers 13 residues. In DNA, the CDR3 is TGTGCCAGCACGGGACAGGGGAGGGATGAGCAGTTCTTC. Its translation: CASTGQGRDEQFF.

The genes are TRBV10-2 and TRBJ2-2, with TRBD1 matching over 9 bases. CDR1 WSHSY and CDR2 SAAADI come from the germline V gene. The CDR3 is made up of 13 amino acids. Trimming cost V 10 bases and J 1 base; bases outside gene matches: 1. The CDR3 region is CATGQGNTGELFF. In DNA form, the CDR3 reads TGCGCCACGGGACAGGGGAACACCGGGGAGCTGTTTTTT.

V and J are TRBV2 and TRBJ2-5, with TRBD2 identical over 7 bases. The germline V gene has CDR1 SNHLY and CDR2 FYNNEI. The CDR3 runs to 13 residues. V was pared by 7 bases and J by 4 bases, with 6 bases of the junction left unmatched. The CDR3 sequence is CASMLTSLETQYF. The DNA of the CDR3 is TGTGCCAGCATGCTGACTAGCCTAGAGACCCAGTACTTC.

The rearrangement joins TRBV18 to TRBJ1-4, with TRBD1 matching over 8 bases. The CDR3 loop spans 13 amino acids. With 5 bases clipped from V and 7 bases from J, the junction kept 3 bases outside the gene matches. The germline V gene encodes CDR1 KGHSH and CDR2 LQKENI. The CDR3 loop reads CASSTGGGEKLFF. The CDR3 bases are TGTGCCAGCTCAACAGGGGGAGGTGAAAAACTGTTTTTT.

This rearrangement joins TRBV11-2 to TRBJ1-4, with 8 bases identical to TRBD1. Germline V lookup: CDR1 SGHAT, CDR2 FQNNGV. The CDR3 extends over 19 amino acids. Trimming at V came to 4 bases and at J to 0 bases, leaving 13 bases not matched to a gene. The CDR3 DNA sequence: TGTGCCAGCAGCTCGCGCAGGGGGCCCTACCCCGCAACTAATGAAAAACTGTTTTTT. This translates into CASSSRRGPYPATNEKLFF.

The V call is TRBV3-1 (or the pseudogene TRBV3-2), the J call TRBJ2-7; D uncertain. Trimming pared 4 bases from V and 0 bases from J, leaving 22 bases between. This CDR3 contains 18 residues. Germline loops: CDR1 LGHDT, CDR2 YNNKEL (reference sequence). The CDR3 nucleotides are TGTGCCAGCAGCCGCACGGCCGGAGTTCCCCTTAGCTCCTACGAGCAGTACTTC. Residues: CASSRTAGVPLSSYEQYF.

This clone showed up just a few times. V gene TRBV5-1 combines with J gene TRBJ2-7, with D possibly TRBD1 on 5 matching bases. CDR1 and CDR2 (germline): SGHRS, YFSETQ. The CDR3 covers 12 residues. Between the trimmed V and J ends, which lost 4 bases and 3 bases, there was a span of 8 bases. CDR3 protein: CASSLQDYEQYF. The CDR3 DNA follows: TGCGCCAGCAGCCTACAGGACTACGAGCAGTACTTC.

The genes are TRBV10-3 and TRBJ2-1, with 8 bases fitting TRBD2. V lost 4 bases and J lost 9; bases outside the gene matches: 14. The germline V gene has CDR1 ENHRY and CDR2 SYGVKD. CDR3 size: 16 residues. The CDR3 DNA is TGTGCCATCAGTGGGAAGGCGGGACTAGTTCTATTTGAGCAGTTCTTC. This sequence encodes CAISGKAGLVLFEQFF.

The sample holds a few counts of this clone. V usage is TRBV5-4 and J usage is TRBJ1-4, with D maybe TRBD1 (5 bases). Germline CDR1 reads SGHNT; CDR2 reads YYREEE (reference sequence). The V end lost 1 base, the J end lost 5 bases, and 15 bases lay between the germline ends. The CDR3 spans 16 residues. CDR3 loop: CASSLLGEERNEKLFF. CDR3 DNA sequence: TGTGCCAGCAGCTTGTTAGGGGAAGAGAGGAATGAAAAACTGTTTTTT. The whole variable domain, filled in from reference TRBV5-4 and TRBJ1-4, reads ETGVTQSPTHLIKTRGQQVTLRCSSQSGHNTVSWYQQALGQGPQFIFQYYREEENGRGNFPPRFSGLQFPNYSSELNVNALELDDSALYLCASSLLGEERNEKLFFGSGTQLSVL.

Here the CDR3 reads CASRRQSFGANVLTF. Written as DNA, the CDR3 is TGTGCCAGTAGGAGACAGAGCTTCGGGGCCAACGTCCTGACTTTC. The chain combines TRBV19 with TRBJ2-6; maybe TRBD1 (5 bases). Germline V CDR1 and CDR2: LNHDA, SQIVND (reference sequence). Trimming took off 6 bases at V and 4 bases at J, with 13 bases between the two ends. The length of the CDR3 is 15 residues.

This chain joins TRBV2 and TRBJ2-7; D possibly corresponds to TRBD2 (6 bases). Per germline, CDR1 SNHLY and CDR2 FYNNEI. The CDR3 consists of 14 residues. The ends were cut back, 3 bases at V and 3 bases at J, with 12 bases in the middle. The CDR3 loop is CASSDGGIYYEQYF. For the CDR3, the DNA is TGTGCCAGCAGTGACGGGGGTATTTACTACGAGCAGTACTTC.